Listed below are T cell receptor beta chains from one sample, sequenced in a study of blood T cell repertoires in COVID-19. The table came from immunoSEQ multiplex PCR; TCRdb's copy has only in-frame clones and leaves some out. The top ten hold roughly 1.3% of the sample, which has over 200,000 clones, approximately 86% seen once. Sequencing was done on a sample of peripheral blood. The receptors come from a woman younger than 45 with COVID-19, enrolled during active disease. CDR3s include the opening cysteine and the closing phenylalanine or tryptophan. D genes are given only for firm matches. A row's size may be missing; if present it is once, few, many or a size class.

j_call clone_size d_call v_call cdr3_aa cdr3_nt
TRBJ1-2 - - TRBV29-1 CSVESVSNYGYTF TGCAGCGTTGAGAGCGTGTCTAACTATGGCTACACCTTC
TRBJ2-2 - TRBD2 TRBV3-1/TRBV3-2 CASSQDVLAGGESQAGELFF TGTGCCAGCAGCCAAGATGTCCTAGCGGGGGGGGAATCCCAGGCCGGGGAGCTGTTTTTT
TRBJ2-7 - TRBD2 TRBV7-2 CASSTLAGGLYEQYF TGTGCCAGCAGCACCTTAGCGGGAGGGCTATACGAGCAGTACTTC
TRBJ1-2 once - TRBV6-1 CASSEKIGAAAYGYTF TGTGCCAGCAGTGAAAAGATAGGGGCGGCAGCCTATGGCTACACCTTC
TRBJ2-7 - - TRBV7-8 CASSPLQIGDNSYEQYF TGTGCCAGCAGCCCCCTACAGATCGGTGATAACTCCTACGAGCAGTACTTC
TRBJ1-1 - - TRBV2 CASSDRENTEAFF TGTGCCAGCAGTGACAGGGAGAACACTGAAGCTTTCTTT
TRBJ2-3 - - TRBV19 CASTWAGRPDTQYF TGTGCCAGTACGTGGGCAGGGAGGCCAGATACGCAGTATTTT
TRBJ2-2 once - TRBV18 CASSQRTIDSGELFF TGTGCCAGCTCCCAACGGACAATTGATTCCGGGGAGCTGTTTTTT
TRBJ2-1 - - TRBV29-1 CSVVEGAEGEQFF TGCAGCGTTGTGGAGGGGGCCGAAGGTGAGCAGTTCTTC
TRBJ1-5 - TRBD1 TRBV6-5 CASKTGGQGNQPQHF TGTGCCAGCAAAACAGGGGGACAGGGCAATCAGCCCCAGCATTTT
TRBJ2-1 - - TRBV4-3 CASSQDSEILNEQFF TGCGCCAGCAGCCAAGATTCCGAGATATTGAATGAGCAGTTCTTC
TRBJ2-7 - TRBD1 TRBV6-2/TRBV6-3 CASSKQGMGEQYF TGTGCCAGCAGTAAACAGGGGATGGGCGAGCAGTACTTC
TRBJ1-1 - TRBD1 TRBV7-3 CASSARTGPKVNMNTEAFF TGTGCCAGCAGCGCCCGGACAGGCCCTAAGGTCAACATGAACACTGAAGCTTTCTTT
TRBJ2-3 - - TRBV5-6 CASSIGTDTQYF TGTGCCAGCAGCATCGGCACAGATACGCAGTATTTT
TRBJ1-5 - - TRBV2 CASSPQGPLGQPQHF TGTGCCAGCAGCCCACAGGGTCCCCTGGGGCAGCCCCAGCATTTT
TRBJ2-6 - - TRBV9 CASSDRRGEFSGANVLTF TGTGCCAGCAGCGACCGGAGGGGAGAGTTCTCTGGGGCCAACGTCCTGACTTTC
TRBJ2-7 - TRBD2 TRBV27 CASSPGGRGLYEQYF TGTGCCAGCAGTCCAGGCGGGAGGGGTTTATACGAGCAGTACTTC
TRBJ1-4 - - TRBV6-5 CASSLGGTWRNEKLFF TGTGCCAGCAGTTTGGGCGGTACATGGAGGAATGAAAAACTGTTTTTT
TRBJ2-7 - TRBD1 TRBV7-9 CASRAGAGGYEQYF TGTGCCAGCAGGGCAGGGGCAGGGGGATACGAGCAGTACTTC